This TCR beta chain appears in the sequencing data of a study of regulatory T cells in long-lasting Graves disease. Overall study context: Over 5 years of antithyroid drugs with positive TSH receptor antibodies was taken to mean persistent Graves' disease. Study findings and constraints: The study found TRBV28, TRBJ1-2 and TRBJ2-5 favored in persistent disease. TCR diversity was lower in persistent Graves' patients than in newly diagnosed ones. Persistent patients shared 2,741 public clonotypes among themselves. Newly diagnosed patients shared fewer, at under 1,000.

With iRepertoire HTBI primers and Arm-PCR of CDR3 regions, TCR beta libraries were built. TCRdb recomputed calls from the multiplex PCR reads with MiXCR, one row per CDR3 protein. The sample holds some 470,000 distinct CDR3 sequences, 20% to 25% seen once. This clonotype was found many times. The antigen is undetermined. This CDR3 region has 14 residues. CDR1 is MNHNS and CDR2 is SASEGT in the germline V gene. The J segment lost 3 bases and the V segment lost 8 bases, leaving 6 bases of the junction unmatched. Stated time point: persistent/refractory GD, antithyroid drugs over 5 years with positive TRAb. Isolated PBMC RNA provided the starting material for the TCR library.

This sequence originates from a female donor with Graves disease. Sample: peripheral blood mononuclear cells (PBMCs), taken when the disease was refractory, from a patient treated with antithyroid drugs. This chain joins TRBV6-1 and TRBJ2-5; 10 bases fit TRBD1. CDR3 sequence (DNA): TGTGCCAGCGGGTCCGGGACAGGGGAAGAGACCCAGTACTTC. Its translation: CASGSGTGEETQYF.